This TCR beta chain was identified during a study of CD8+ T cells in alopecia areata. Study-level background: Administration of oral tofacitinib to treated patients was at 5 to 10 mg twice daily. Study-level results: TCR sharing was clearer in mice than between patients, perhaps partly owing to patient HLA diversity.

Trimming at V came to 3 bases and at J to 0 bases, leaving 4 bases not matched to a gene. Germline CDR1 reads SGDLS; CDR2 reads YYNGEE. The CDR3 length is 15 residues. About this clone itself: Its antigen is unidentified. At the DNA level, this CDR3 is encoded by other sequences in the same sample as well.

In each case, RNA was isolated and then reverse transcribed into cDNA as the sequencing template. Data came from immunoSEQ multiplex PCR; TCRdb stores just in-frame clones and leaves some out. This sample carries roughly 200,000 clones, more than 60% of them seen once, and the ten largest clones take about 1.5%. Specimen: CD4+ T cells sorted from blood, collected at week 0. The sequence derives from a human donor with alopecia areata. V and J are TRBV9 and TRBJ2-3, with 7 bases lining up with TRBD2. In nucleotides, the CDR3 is TGTGCCAGCAGCGGAGGACTAGTTAGCACAGATACGCAGTATTTT. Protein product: CASSGGLVSTDTQYF.